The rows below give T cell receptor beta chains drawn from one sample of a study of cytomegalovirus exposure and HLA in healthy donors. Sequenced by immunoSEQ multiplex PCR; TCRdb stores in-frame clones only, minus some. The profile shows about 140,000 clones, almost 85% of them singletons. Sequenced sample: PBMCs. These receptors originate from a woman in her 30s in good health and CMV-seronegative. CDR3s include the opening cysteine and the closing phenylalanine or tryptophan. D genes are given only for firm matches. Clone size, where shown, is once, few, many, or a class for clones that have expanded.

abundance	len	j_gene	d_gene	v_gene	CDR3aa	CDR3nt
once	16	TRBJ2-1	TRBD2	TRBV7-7	CASSLFRTSRANEQFF	TGTGCCAGCAGCTTATTTAGGACTAGTCGGGCCAATGAGCAGTTCTTC
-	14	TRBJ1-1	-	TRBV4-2	CASSHVGLNTEAFF	TGTGCCAGCAGCCACGTGGGACTAAACACTGAAGCTTTCTTT
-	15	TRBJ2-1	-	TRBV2	CASSEVGSSYNEQFF	TGTGCCAGCAGTGAAGTAGGGAGCTCCTACAATGAGCAGTTCTTC
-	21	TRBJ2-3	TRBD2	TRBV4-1	CASSQDIRGLGLAGSPDTQYF	TGCGCCAGCAGCCAAGATATCCGGGGGCTCGGACTAGCGGGGAGCCCAGATACGCAGTATTTT
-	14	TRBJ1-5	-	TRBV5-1	CASSRGGVGQPQHF	TGCGCCAGCAGCCGGGGTGGCGTCGGTCAGCCCCAGCATTTT
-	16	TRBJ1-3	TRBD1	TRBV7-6	CASSLGQGLSGNTIYF	TGTGCCAGCAGCCTAGGACAGGGCCTCTCTGGAAACACCATATATTTT
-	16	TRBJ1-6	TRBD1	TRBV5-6	CASSLGQGDYNSPLHF	TGTGCCAGCAGCTTGGGGCAGGGGGACTATAATTCACCCCTCCACTTT
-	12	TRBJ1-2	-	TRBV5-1	CASSFNYYGYTF	TGCGCCAGCAGCTTTAACTACTATGGCTACACCTTC
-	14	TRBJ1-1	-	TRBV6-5	CASRIQGANTEAFF	TGTGCCAGCAGAATACAGGGTGCCAACACTGAAGCTTTCTTT
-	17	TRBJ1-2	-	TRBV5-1	CASSLVGQRQTNYGYTF	TGCGCCAGCAGCTTGGTAGGACAGAGACAAACTAACTATGGCTACACCTTC
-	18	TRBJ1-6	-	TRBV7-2	CASSLGILGGSYNSPLHF	TGTGCCAGCAGCTTGGGTATATTGGGGGGCTCCTATAATTCACCCCTCCACTTT
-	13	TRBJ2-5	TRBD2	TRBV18	CASSPRRGETQYF	TGTGCCAGCTCACCACGGCGGGGGGAGACCCAGTACTTC
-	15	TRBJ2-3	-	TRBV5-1	CASSYQGPSTDTQYF	TGCGCCAGCAGCTATCAGGGTCCTAGCACAGATACGCAGTATTTT
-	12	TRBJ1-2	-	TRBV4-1	CASSTAPSGYTF	TGCGCCAGCAGCACGGCTCCTAGCGGCTACACCTTC
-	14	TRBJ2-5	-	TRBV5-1	CASSLLGTQETQYF	TGCGCCAGCAGCTTGTTGGGGACTCAAGAGACCCAGTACTTC
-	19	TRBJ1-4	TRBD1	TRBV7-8	CASSKGTGLGLAANEKLFF	TGTGCCAGCAGCAAAGGGACAGGGCTTGGACTCGCGGCTAATGAAAAACTGTTTTTT
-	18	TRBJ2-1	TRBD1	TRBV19	CASSIERPGQGVNNEQFF	TGTGCCAGTAGTATAGAGCGCCCGGGACAGGGGGTTAACAATGAGCAGTTCTTC
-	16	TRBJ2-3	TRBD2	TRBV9	CASSVAGTSGSDTQYF	TGTGCCAGCAGCGTAGCTGGGACTAGCGGTTCAGATACGCAGTATTTT
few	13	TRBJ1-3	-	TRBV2	CASHKYSGNTIYF	TGTGCCAGCCACAAATACTCTGGAAACACCATATATTTT
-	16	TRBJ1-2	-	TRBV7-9	CASSLAGQEDPYGYTF	TGTGCCAGCAGCTTAGCGGGCCAGGAAGACCCTTATGGCTACACCTTC
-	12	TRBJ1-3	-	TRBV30	CAWSYPGNTIYF	TGTGCCTGGAGCTACCCTGGAAACACCATATATTTT
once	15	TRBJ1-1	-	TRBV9	CASSIGEAGDTEAFF	TGTGCCAGCAGCATCGGGGAGGCGGGCGACACTGAAGCTTTCTTT
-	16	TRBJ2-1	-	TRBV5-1	CASSLARAGVDNEQFF	TGCGCCAGCAGCTTGGCAAGGGCAGGGGTCGACAATGAGCAGTTCTTC
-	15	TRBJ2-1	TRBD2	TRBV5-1	CASSLGLAGGNEQFF	TGCGCCAGCAGCTTGGGCCTAGCGGGGGGGAATGAGCAGTTCTTC
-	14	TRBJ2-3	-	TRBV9	CASSTTGSTDTQYF	TGTGCCAGCAGCACGACAGGCAGCACAGATACGCAGTATTTT
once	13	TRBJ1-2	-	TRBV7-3	CASSETGTNGYTF	TGTGCCAGCAGCGAAACAGGGACGAATGGCTACACCTTC
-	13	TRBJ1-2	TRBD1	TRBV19	CASSPRDSYGYTF	TGTGCCAGTAGTCCAAGGGACAGCTATGGCTACACCTTC
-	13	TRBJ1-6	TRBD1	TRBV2	CASGYRGNSPLHF	TGTGCCAGCGGCTACAGGGGGAACTCACCCCTCCACTTT
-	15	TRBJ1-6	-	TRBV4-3	CASSQGPRGGSPLHF	TGCGCCAGCAGCCAAGGGCCGAGGGGGGGTTCACCCCTCCACTTT
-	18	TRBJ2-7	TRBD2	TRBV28	CASSSRDGEGPETYEQYF	TGTGCCAGCAGTAGCAGGGATGGGGAGGGGCCGGAGACCTACGAGCAGTACTTC
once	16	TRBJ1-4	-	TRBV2	CASSEAGAGSNEKLFF	TGTGCCAGCAGTGAAGCGGGGGCTGGAAGTAATGAAAAGCTGTTTTTT
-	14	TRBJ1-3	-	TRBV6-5	CASSQLSSGNTIYF	TGTGCCAGCAGTCAACTGAGCTCTGGAAACACCATATATTTT
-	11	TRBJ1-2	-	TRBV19	CASSIRYGYTF	TGTGCCAGTAGTATCCGGTATGGCTACACCTTC
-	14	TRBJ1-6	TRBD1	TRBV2	CASQGTAYNSPLHF	TGTGCCAGCCAAGGGACAGCATATAATTCACCCCTCCACTTT
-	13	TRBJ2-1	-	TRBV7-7	CASSQGGFNEQFF	TGTGCTAGCAGCCAAGGGGGATTCAATGAGCAGTTCTTC
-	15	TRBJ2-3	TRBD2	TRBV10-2	CASRRLAGGADTQYF	TGCGCCAGCAGACGACTAGCGGGGGGGGCTGATACGCAGTATTTT
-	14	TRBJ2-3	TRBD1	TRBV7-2	CASSLEYRGNTQYF	TGTGCCAGCAGCTTAGAATACAGGGGAAATACGCAGTATTTT
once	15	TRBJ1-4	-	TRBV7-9	CASSPPGHRNEKLFF	TGTGCCAGCAGCCCTCCGGGACACCGAAATGAAAAACTGTTTTTT
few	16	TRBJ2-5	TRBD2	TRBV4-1	CASSQEFIAGRGAQYF	TGCGCCAGCAGCCAAGAGTTCATAGCGGGACGAGGGGCCCAGTACTTC
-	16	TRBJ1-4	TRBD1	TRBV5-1	CASSRQGDATNEKLFF	TGCGCCAGCAGTAGGCAGGGGGATGCAACTAATGAAAAACTGTTTTTT
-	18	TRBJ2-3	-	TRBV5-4	CASSSLGGGILNTDTQYF	TGTGCCAGCAGCTCGCTTGGGGGAGGAATCTTGAACACAGATACGCAGTATTTT
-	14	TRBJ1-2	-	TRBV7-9	CASSLDRGSYGYTF	TGTGCCAGCAGCTTAGATAGGGGGTCGTACGGCTACACCTTC